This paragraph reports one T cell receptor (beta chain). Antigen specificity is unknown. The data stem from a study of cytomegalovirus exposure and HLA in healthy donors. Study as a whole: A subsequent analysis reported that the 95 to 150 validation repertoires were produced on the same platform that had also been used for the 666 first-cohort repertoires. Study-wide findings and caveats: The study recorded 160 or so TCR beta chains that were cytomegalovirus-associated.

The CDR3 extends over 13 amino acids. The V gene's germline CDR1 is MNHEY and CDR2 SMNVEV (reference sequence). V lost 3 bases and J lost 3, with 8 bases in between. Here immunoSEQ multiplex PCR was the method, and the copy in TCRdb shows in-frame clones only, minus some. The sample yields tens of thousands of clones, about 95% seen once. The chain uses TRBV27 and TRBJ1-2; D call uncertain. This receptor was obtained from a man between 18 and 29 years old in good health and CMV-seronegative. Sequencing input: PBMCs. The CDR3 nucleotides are TGTGCCAGCAGTTTTGGGAGAGACTATGGCTACACCTTC. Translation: CASSFGRDYGYTF.